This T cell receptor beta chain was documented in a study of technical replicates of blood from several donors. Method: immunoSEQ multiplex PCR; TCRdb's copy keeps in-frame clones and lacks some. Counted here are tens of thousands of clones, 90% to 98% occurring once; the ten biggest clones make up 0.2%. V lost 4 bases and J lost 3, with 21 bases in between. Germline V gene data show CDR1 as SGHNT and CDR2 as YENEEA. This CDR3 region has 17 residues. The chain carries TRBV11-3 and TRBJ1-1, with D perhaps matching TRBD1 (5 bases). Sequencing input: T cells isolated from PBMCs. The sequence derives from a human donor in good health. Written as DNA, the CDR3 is TGTGCCAGCAGCTACCACTTAGGTGGGAGGGGCGACACTGAAGCTTTCTTT. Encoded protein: CASSYHLGGRGDTEAFF. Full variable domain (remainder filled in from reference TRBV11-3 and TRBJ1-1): EAGVVQSPRYKIIEKKQPVAFWCNPISGHNTLYWYLQNLGQGPELLIRYENEEAVDDSQLPKDRFSAERLKGVDSTLKIQPAELGDSAVYLCASSYHLGGRGDTEAFFGQGTRLTVV.